This TCR beta chain was recovered during a study of technical replicates of blood from several donors. Clones were sequenced by immunoSEQ multiplex PCR, and TCRdb holds only the in-frame ones, with some missing. The data contain about 68,000 clones, about 97% of them singletons. Germline CDR1 SQVTM, CDR2 ANQGSEA. This CDR3 has 15 residues. With V trimmed by 7 bases and J by 2 bases, 8 bases remained unmatched. This TCR was sampled from a human donor in good health. This chain links TRBV29-1 with TRBJ2-2; 9 bases agree with TRBD2. Input material: T cells isolated from PBMCs. CDR3 loop: CSAWGLADNTGELFF. CDR3 coding DNA: TGCAGCGCCTGGGGACTAGCCGATAACACCGGGGAGCTGTTTTTT.